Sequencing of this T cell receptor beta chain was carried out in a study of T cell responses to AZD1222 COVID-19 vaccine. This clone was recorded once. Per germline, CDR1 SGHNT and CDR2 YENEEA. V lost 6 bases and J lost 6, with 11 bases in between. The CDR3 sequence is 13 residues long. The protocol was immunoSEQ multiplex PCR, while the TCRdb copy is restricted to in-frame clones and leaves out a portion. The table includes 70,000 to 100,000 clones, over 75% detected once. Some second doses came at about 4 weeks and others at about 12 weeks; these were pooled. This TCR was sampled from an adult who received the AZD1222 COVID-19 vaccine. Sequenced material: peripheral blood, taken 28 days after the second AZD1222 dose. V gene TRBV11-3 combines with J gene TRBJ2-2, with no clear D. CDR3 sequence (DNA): TGTGCCAGCAGTTTCTTAGACGCCGGGGAGCTGTTTTTT. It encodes CASSFLDAGELFF.